This entry describes one T cell receptor (beta chain). Ten or more counts support this clonotype. The specificity of this receptor is unknown. There are no base qualities to consult, and no much larger clone falls within one base. TCR beta CDR3 regions were amplified from RNA transcripts. The first round of RT-PCR for the TCR CDR3 was performed with the HTBI primer set and the Qiagen OneStep RT-PCR kit. Libraries were constructed in a second round of multiplex PCR, after which size selection and purification were performed. The libraries were sequenced on an Illumina HiSeq2000 using paired-end 100 bp reads. On the study's bioinformatics: SOAPnuke was used to process the raw data, removing reads that contained adapters or uncalled bases, had a mean Phred below 15, or lacked an exact match to the constant primer or identifier. COPE v1.2.5 was used to merge high-quality paired reads, and clonotypes were defined as unique nucleotide sequences. MiTCR v1.1 was used to align the clonotypes against IMGT TRBV, TRBD and TRBJ reference segments. Only V-J combinations with frequency above 0.0001, covering about 99% of repertoires, were analysed. The TCS score was defined as F50 (clonal expansion) divided by E x V (chaos), with BLOSUM62-based TCRdist calculated between CDR3 peptides within each V-J. Welch's t-statistics and random forest reduced several hundred V-J features to roughly 13, which were used in a naive Bayes classifier (R e1071). The Morisita-Horn index was used to measure how similar the thyroid and blood repertoires were. Through fastp at Q25 and MiXCR, TCRdb rebuilt clones from the public reads, retaining in-frame beta chains. Each CDR3 protein appears once, grouped with its most common genes and DNA. What appears here as the V and J calls and clone size reflects TCRdb's work, not the paper's. The sample table holds approximately 640,000 distinct CDR3 sequences, of which 40% to 55% were seen once. Approximately 6.8% of the sample is held by the ten biggest clonotypes.

Looking up the germline V gene yields CDR1 SGHTA and CDR2 FQGNSA. Ends trimmed: V by 1 base, J by 7 bases; bases unmatched to a gene: 3. Including cysteine and phenylalanine, the CDR3 has 14 amino acids. Of the read, only the CDR3 DNA is kept; its 42 bases are in frame from base 1. The data were obtained in a study of T cells in Graves' hyperthyroidism and ophthalmopathy (dated 2019 in TCRdb). Concerning the study at large: A discovery cohort of roughly 96 patients, roughly 45 with Graves' ophthalmopathy and over 55 with stable Graves' hyperthyroidism, was used to find distinguishing TCR V-J signatures. An independent validation cohort of under 20 hyperthyroidism patients and 17 patients who later progressed to ophthalmopathy tested prospective prediction of ophthalmopathy. The 100 discovery patients were randomly split 7:3 into training and test sets. The study also compared thyroid tissue and blood T-cell repertoires from several Graves' hyperthyroidism patients. Following sampling, methimazole starting at 30 mg daily was given to hyperthyroidism patients, and high-dose intravenous methylprednisolone was given to ophthalmopathy patients. According to the paper, TCR Vbeta CDR3 sequencing was carried out on 135 peripheral blood samples, which came from fewer than 50 ophthalmopathy, approximately 78 hyperthyroidism and about 17 progressor patients. The full study reports these points: Blood samples also contained most of the expanded thyroid clonotypes (frequency above 0.001), which suggests that blood repertoires may reflect thyroid immune responses. No statistical method was used to fix the sample size in advance, and group allocation was not hidden from the investigators. In validation, the model predicted progression to ophthalmopathy with roughly 70% sensitivity and 72% to 85% specificity, a median of approximately 6.7 months before onset. Ophthalmopathy was separated from stable hyperthyroidism by a 13 V-J signature model, with over 85% sensitivity and about 81% specificity obtained in cross-validation and 80%/75% obtained in testing.

Any patient with an uncontrolled infection, another autoimmune disease, pregnancy or lactation was excluded. Diagnoses relied on clinical symptoms, serum thyroxine and TRAb, thyroid ultrasound and orbital computed tomography. Trizol reagent was used to extract total RNA, and RNA quality was then checked on an Agilent 2100 Bioanalyzer. Recombination connected TRBV7-2 to TRBJ2-5; 10 bases in the middle match TRBD2. The sequenced sample was peripheral blood or thyroid tissue (not recorded which). This clonotype was obtained from an adult man with Graves' disease, either hyperthyroidism or ophthalmopathy (not recorded which). The CDR3 protein: CASSLEASGGTQYF. The nucleotide sequence reads TGTGCCAGCAGCTTAGAGGCTAGCGGGGGGACCCAGTACTTC.